This TCR beta chain was documented in a study of blood T cell repertoires in COVID-19. As for the study in general: PBMCs, B-cell-depleted T cells, or T cells were the source of the cDNA or gDNA that made up the material.

Methods used by the authors: How many nucleated cells were present was estimated from reference gene primer amplification. Clones were sequenced by immunoSEQ multiplex PCR, and TCRdb holds only the in-frame ones, with some missing. The DNA gave D and trimming, while V, J and clone size come from that table. The table shows around 270,000 clones, with about 91% occurring only once. J was trimmed by 4 bases and V by 3 bases; bases with no gene match: 19. CDR1 is SGDLS, CDR2 YYNGEE, per germline. CDR3 length: 19 amino acids. Patients from Seattle were sampled longitudinally, starting during active infection.

Sequencing used peripheral blood. This rearrangement joins TRBV9 to TRBJ2-1; TRBD2 aligns across 7 bases. The receptor was isolated from a person under 35 with COVID-19, enrolled during active disease. CDR3 sequence: CASSDPGPSTRGSYNEQFF. The CDR3 DNA is TGTGCCAGCAGCGACCCGGGACCCTCAACTCGCGGGAGTTACAATGAGCAGTTCTTC.